A single sample gave rise to the 26 T cell receptor beta chains below, sequenced in a study of PD-1 blockade in classical Hodgkin lymphoma. Generated by immunoSEQ multiplex PCR, the TCRdb table keeps only in-frame clones and is missing some. The sample holds some 38,000 clones, 76% seen once. After autologous stem cell transplantation all patients relapsed, and prior brentuximab vedotin exposure differed between cohorts. This specimen consisted of peripheral blood mononuclear cells (PBMCs), obtained before the second cycle of nivolumab. The receptors originated from a human donor with classical Hodgkin lymphoma.

The table lists this clone with a few counts. The chain recombines TRBV19 with TRBJ1-1, with D unclear. V gave up 3 bases and J gave up 2 bases, with 10 bases separating them. CDR1 and CDR2 (germline): LNHDA, SQIVND (reference sequence). The CDR3 is made up of 14 amino acids. The CDR3 here is CASSITGFNTEAFF. The CDR3 DNA reads TGTGCCAGTAGTATTACGGGATTTAACACTGAAGCTTTCTTT.

This clone was seen only a few times. The rearrangement uses TRBV5-6 and TRBJ2-5; D ambiguous. The germline CDR1 and CDR2 sequences are SGHDT and YYEEEE. The length of the CDR3 is 13 residues. V lost 3 bases and J 5 bases, leaving 11 bases between the germline ends. The CDR3 is CASSSGPRETQYF. The CDR3 coding sequence is TGTGCCAGCAGCTCCGGGCCCCGGGAGACCCAGTACTTC.

The chain has TRBV15 and TRBJ2-1; D is unresolved. This CDR3 region has 17 residues. Trimming pared 3 bases from V and 3 bases from J, leaving 18 bases between. Germline-derived CDR1 and CDR2 are LNHNV and YYDKDF (reference sequence). Here the CDR3 DNA reads TGTGCCACCAGCAGGATACCAGCGATGTCCATCTACAATGAGCAGTTCTTC. Its translation: CATSRIPAMSIYNEQFF.

This clone was found a few times. The genes are TRBV30 and TRBJ2-1; 8 nucleotides align to TRBD2. CDR1 and CDR2 (germline): GTSNPN, SVGIG (reference sequence). The CDR3 sequence is 14 residues long. The trim removed 7 bases at V and 10 bases at J, leaving 15 bases unmatched. The DNA of the CDR3 is TGTGCCTCCCGCTCTCGCGGGGGGCTCGTCGAGCAGTTCTTC. Translation gives CASRSRGGLVEQFF. Full variable domain (outside the CDR3, taken from reference TRBV30 and TRBJ2-1): SQTIHQWPATLVQPVGSPLSLECTVEGTSNPNLYWYRQAAGRGLQLLFYSVGIGQISSEVPQNLSASRPQDRQFILSSKKLLLSDSGFYLCASRSRGGLVEQFFGPGTRLTVL.

The chain has TRBV12-5 and TRBJ1-5, with 8 bases fitting TRBD1. J lost 5 bases, V lost 2 bases, and 5 bases had no gene match. CDR3 length: 15 residues. Germline CDR1 is LGHNT and CDR2 is FRNRAP. The CDR3 region is CASGLMTGADQPQHF. CDR3 nucleotides: TGTGCTAGTGGTTTGATGACAGGGGCCGATCAGCCCCAGCATTTT.

The genes are TRBV28 and TRBJ1-1; D is perhaps TRBD1 (5 bases). Germline V gene lookup returns CDR1 MDHEN and CDR2 SYDVKM. CDR3 length equals 14 residues. Trimming took off 4 bases at V and 0 bases at J, with 9 bases between the two ends. CDR3 in DNA: TGTGCCAGCAGTTGGGACGGAATGAACACTGAAGCTTTCTTT. Translated, it gives CASSWDGMNTEAFF.

This clone was counted once. V and J are TRBV4-3 and TRBJ1-1; maybe TRBD1 (5 bases). The length of the CDR3 is 14 residues. CDR1 is LGHNA and CDR2 is YSLEER in the germline V gene. The germline V and J ends were trimmed by 3 bases and 4 bases, with 12 bases remaining between them. This chain's CDR3 is CASSQGTGSTEAFF. The CDR3 DNA reads as TGCGCCAGCAGCCAGGGGACGGGGAGCACTGAAGCTTTCTTT.

The chain links TRBV18 to TRBJ2-5, with no clear D. Trimming cost V 8 bases and J 3 bases, with 13 bases left between them. Germline CDR1 and CDR2: KGHSH and LQKENI. CDR3 length equals 13 residues. The CDR3: CASHPMVEETQYF. CDR3 DNA: TGTGCCAGCCATCCCATGGTAGAAGAGACCCAGTACTTC. Based on the CDR3 plus reference TRBV18 and TRBJ2-5, the full variable domain is NAGVMQNPRHLVRRRGQEARLRCSPMKGHSHVYWYRQLPEEGLKFMVYLQKENIIDESGMPKERFSAEFPKEGPSILRIQQVVRGDSAAYFCASHPMVEETQYFGPGTRLLVL.

This clone was seen only once. The rearrangement joins TRBV6-5 to TRBJ2-7; D unclear. Germline V CDR1 and CDR2: MNHEY, SVGAGI. The V gene lost 5 bases and the J gene lost 2 bases, with 13 bases spanning the gap. CDR3 length equals 14 residues. CDR3 sequence reads: CASSKNRGPYEQYF. The CDR3 DNA reads as TGTGCCAGCAGTAAAAACCGAGGTCCCTACGAGCAGTACTTC.

This clone showed up just once. This chain uses TRBV2 with TRBJ2-7; weak D call: TRBD1 (6 bases). V dropped 5 bases and J dropped 5 bases, with 16 bases sitting between them. The CDR3 runs to 14 residues. Germline V lookup: CDR1 SNHLY, CDR2 FYNNEI. This CDR3 is CASSLPSQGNEQYF. CDR3 nucleotides: TGTGCCAGCAGTCTTCCATCACAGGGCAACGAGCAGTACTTC.

The chain carries TRBV2 and TRBJ1-1, with D perhaps TRBD1 (6 bases). The CDR3 sequence is 16 residues long. V lost 3 bases and J lost 1, with 15 bases in between. Germline CDR1 is SNHLY and CDR2 is FYNNEI. The CDR3 sequence: CASSEGGSPWNTEAFF. CDR3 bases: TGTGCCAGCAGTGAGGGGGGCAGCCCATGGAACACTGAAGCTTTCTTT.

This chain joins TRBV6-6 and TRBJ2-3, with D maybe TRBD2 (6 bases). The germline V gene encodes CDR1 MNHNY and CDR2 SVGAGI (reference sequence). Trimming cost V 5 bases and J 0 bases, with 9 bases left between them. The CDR3 consists of 14 residues. This CDR3 is CASSPGTSTDTQYF. The CDR3 coding sequence is TGTGCCAGCAGTCCCGGGACTAGCACAGATACGCAGTATTTT.

The chain carries TRBV7-2 and TRBJ2-1, with TRBD2 matching over 13 bases. Trimming removed 2 bases from V and 10 bases from J; junction bases left unmatched: 11. Germline V lookup: CDR1 SGHTA, CDR2 FQGNSA. There are 17 residues in the CDR3. The CDR3: CASSLHGWTSGGQEQFF. CDR3 DNA sequence: TGTGCCAGCAGCTTACACGGTTGGACTAGCGGGGGCCAAGAGCAGTTCTTC.

This clone was recorded a few times. The chain carries TRBV6-6 and TRBJ1-6; D is unclear. The CDR3 has 12 residues. V lost 2 bases and J lost 6, with 2 bases in between. The germline gives CDR1 MNHNY, CDR2 SVGAGI (reference sequence). This CDR3 is CASSYPNSPLHF. The CDR3 nucleotides read TGTGCCAGCAGTTACCCTAATTCACCCCTCCACTTT.

The V call is TRBV5-8, the J call TRBJ2-7; 8 nucleotides line up with TRBD1. This CDR3 contains 14 residues. Germline values: CDR1 SGHTS, CDR2 YDEGEE. The V and J ends lost 4 bases and 0 bases, in that order; junction bases with no gene match: 3. The chain's CDR3 is CASSPGQGSYEQYF. CDR3 coding DNA: TGTGCCAGCAGCCCCGGACAGGGCTCCTACGAGCAGTACTTC.

A few counts support this clone. V and J are TRBV6-1 and TRBJ1-2, with TRBD1 matching 7 bases. V was clipped by 5 bases and J by 6 bases; unmatched bases: 6. The length of the CDR3 is 13 residues. Germline V gene sequence: CDR1 MNHNS, CDR2 SASEGT. The CDR3 nucleotides read TGTGCCAGCAGTCCCCAGGGGGAAGATGGCTACACCTTC. Its protein is CASSPQGEDGYTF.

J is TRBJ2-3 and V is TRBV4-2; D might be TRBD1 or TRBD2, each matching 5 bases. Germline loops: CDR1 LGHNA, CDR2 YNFKEQ. Trimming shortened V by 0 bases and J by 6 bases, and 7 bases separated the two germline ends. There are 13 residues in the CDR3. For the CDR3, the DNA is TGTGCCAGCAGCCAAGAGTGGGGGGATACGCAGTATTTT. The encoded protein is CASSQEWGDTQYF.

The chain is built from TRBV6-5 and TRBJ1-6; 7 bases fit TRBD1. The CDR3 covers 15 residues. V was pared by 6 bases and J by 5 bases, with 7 bases of the junction left unmatched. Per germline, CDR1 MNHEY and CDR2 SVGAGI. In nucleotides, the CDR3 is TGTGCCAGCAGCCCCAACAGGGGAAATAATTCACCCCTCCACTTT. Amino acids: CASSPNRGNNSPLHF.

This clone was seen a handful of times. The V call is TRBV7-9, the J call TRBJ1-1; 7 positions match TRBD1. V lost 5 bases, J lost 5 bases, and 8 bases stayed unmatched. The CDR3 runs to 14 residues. The germline gives CDR1 SEHNR, CDR2 FQNEAQ (reference sequence). The CDR3 DNA follows: TGTGCCAGCAGCCCTCTCAGGGGGGGAACTGAAGCTTTCTTT. Residues: CASSPLRGGTEAFF.

The chain joins TRBV5-8 to TRBJ2-5; 12 bases match TRBD2. After removal of 2 bases from V and 4 bases from J, the junction contained 6 bases not matched to a gene. CDR1 is SGHTS, CDR2 YDEGEE, per germline. The CDR3 runs to 16 residues. The CDR3 is CASSFILAGGGETQYF. The CDR3 nucleotides read TGTGCCAGCAGCTTCATACTAGCGGGGGGAGGAGAGACCCAGTACTTC.

The V gene is TRBV19, the J gene TRBJ1-5; the D is unclear. Germline V lookup: CDR1 LNHDA, CDR2 SQIVND (reference sequence). V was shortened by 5 bases and J by 0 bases, with 5 bases between the two germline ends. The CDR3 sequence is 13 residues long. CDR3 region: CASSPYSNQPQHF. As DNA, the CDR3 is TGTGCCAGTAGTCCCTATAGCAATCAGCCCCAGCATTTT.

The chain is built from TRBV27 and TRBJ2-5; 7 bases are shared with TRBD1. Germline CDR1 is MNHEY and CDR2 is SMNVEV (reference sequence). This CDR3 region has 13 residues. The J segment lost 2 bases and the V segment lost 8 bases, leaving 5 bases of the junction unmatched. DNA for the CDR3: TGTGCCAGCGGAGACAGGGAACAAGAGACCCAGTACTTC. It is translated as CASGDREQETQYF.

This chain joins TRBV6-5 and TRBJ1-6; D unclear. The germline V gene has CDR1 MNHEY and CDR2 SVGAGI. CDR3 size: 15 residues. V was cut by 7 bases and J by 6 bases, with 16 bases left in between. This CDR3 reads CASTKRSPLNSPLHF. The DNA of the CDR3 is TGTGCCAGCACAAAGAGGTCCCCTCTTAATTCACCCCTCCACTTT.

The V and J genes are TRBV11-2 and TRBJ2-5; 7 bases match TRBD2. CDR1 and CDR2 (germline): SGHAT, FQNNGV. V was clipped by 4 bases and J by 5 bases; unmatched bases: 7. The CDR3 runs 14 residues. The CDR3 region has the DNA TGTGCCAGCAGCTCACCCGGGGGGTGGGAGACCCAGTACTTC. Amino acids: CASSSPGGWETQYF.

Details on this clone: One end of the junction is discordant with germline, which a read error may explain. The genes are TRBV29-1 and TRBJ1-2; TRBD1 is a possible D gene (5 bases). The germline V gene encodes CDR1 SQVTM and CDR2 ANQGSEA. This CDR3 has 11 residues. The CDR3 DNA follows: TGCAGCGCTGAAAGGGGAGGGAGCTACACCTTC. Its translation: CSAERGGSYTF. Drawing the rest from reference TRBV29-1 and TRBJ1-2, the complete variable domain is SAVISQKPSRDICQRGTSLTIQCQVDSQVTMMFWYRQQPGQSLTLIATANQGSEATYESGFVIDKFPISRPNLTFSTLTVSNMSPEDSSIYLCSAERGGSYTFGSGTRLTVV.

The chain is built from TRBV2 and TRBJ2-7; the D is unclear. V was clipped by 1 base and J by 4 bases, with 11 bases between them. Germline CDR1 reads SNHLY; CDR2 reads FYNNEI. The CDR3 contains 14 residues. DNA for the CDR3: TGTGCCAGCAGTGAAGAAGGATGGGGTTACGAGCAGTACTTC. It translates to CASSEEGWGYEQYF.